This passage covers 10 T cell receptor beta chains from one sample sequenced in a study of Graves' ophthalmopathy and Graves' hyperthyroidism. TCR beta CDR3 regions were amplified from RNA transcripts. The first-round RT-PCR employed HTBI primers together with the Qiagen OneStep RT-PCR kit. A multiplex PCR was then performed as the second round. One entry per CDR3 protein, called by TCRdb with MiXCR from the multiplex PCR reads. The table lists around 670,000 distinct CDR3 sequences, 35% to 50% of them singletons. The source material was peripheral blood. The source of these receptors is an adult man with Graves' ophthalmopathy.

On this clonotype: A much larger clone lies one base from this, so it may be a read error. The gene calls are TRBV9 and TRBJ1-6, with D unresolved. Looked up from germline, CDR1 is SGDLS and CDR2 is YYNGEE. This CDR3 comprises 12 residues. CDR3 region: CASSVGGTPHHF. The CDR3 DNA reads TGTGCCAGCAGCGTAGGCGGAACACCCCACCACTTT.

This clonotype was counted a few times. The chain is built from TRBV20-1 and TRBJ2-5, with TRBD1 identical over 9 bases. Trimming cost V 6 bases and J 5 bases; bases outside gene matches: 4. This CDR3 region has 12 residues. Germline CDR1 reads DFQATT; CDR2 reads SNEGSKA (reference sequence). The CDR3 protein is CSAKGQGETQYF. Here the CDR3 DNA reads TGCAGTGCCAAAGGACAGGGGGAGACCCAGTACTTC.

This clonotype showed up just a few times. V and J are TRBV11-2 and TRBJ1-6, with 10 bases aligning to TRBD1. With V trimmed by 5 bases and J by 10 bases, 8 bases remained unmatched. The CDR3 is 15 amino acids. Germline V gene data show CDR1 as SGHAT and CDR2 as FQNNGV. For the CDR3, the DNA is TGTGCCAGCAGCCCGGGACAGGGGTTAGAGTCACCCCTCCACTTT. It codes for CASSPGQGLESPLHF.

This clonotype was picked up one time. This chain connects TRBV19 to TRBJ2-3; no firm D call. The CDR3 consists of 13 residues. V shed 1 base and J shed 0 bases, with 2 bases lying between them. Germline CDR1 and CDR2: LNHDA and SQIVND (reference sequence). The CDR3 DNA follows: TGTGCCAGTAGTATAGGGAGCACAGATACGCAGTATTTT. Translation gives CASSIGSTDTQYF.

The table lists this clonotype with many counts. The V and J genes are TRBV6-1 and TRBJ2-5; tentative D call: TRBD1 (6 bases). V lost 2 bases to trimming and J lost 2 bases, with 12 bases between them. Germline CDR1 reads MNHNS; CDR2 reads SASEGT. This CDR3 has 15 amino acids. As DNA, the CDR3 is TGTGCCAGCAGTGAACAGGTCAGGGGACAAGAGACCCAGTACTTC. Translating gives CASSEQVRGQETQYF.

This rearrangement joins TRBV7-9 to TRBJ2-3; 12 bases are a match to TRBD2. Germline lookup yields CDR1 SEHNR and CDR2 FQNEAQ (reference sequence). The J segment lost 5 bases and the V segment lost 5 bases, leaving 5 bases of the junction unmatched. The CDR3 length is 15 residues. The CDR3 sequence: CASSHAGLAGDTQYF. The DNA of the CDR3 is TGTGCCAGCAGCCACGCGGGACTAGCGGGAGATACGCAGTATTTT.

This clonotype showed up many times. This chain connects TRBV10-2 to TRBJ1-5, with D tentatively TRBD1 (6 bases). Between the trimmed V and J ends, which lost 3 bases and 5 bases, there was a span of 11 bases. The CDR3 has 14 residues. Germline values: CDR1 WSHSY, CDR2 SAAADI. The CDR3 sequence: CASSDPGGYQPQHF. The DNA for the CDR3 is TGCGCCAGCAGTGACCCCGGGGGCTATCAGCCCCAGCATTTT.

Ten or more counts support this clonotype. This chain connects TRBV7-2 to TRBJ1-6; perhaps TRBD1 as D (6 bases). The CDR3 consists of 15 residues. V dropped 1 base and J dropped 8 bases, with 12 bases sitting between them. In germline, CDR1 is SGHTA, CDR2 FQGNSA. The CDR3 sequence: CASSLDTGRYSPLHF. The CDR3 bases are TGTGCCAGCAGCTTAGATACAGGGAGGTATTCACCCCTCCACTTT. Supplemented by reference TRBV7-2 and TRBJ1-6, the full variable domain reads GAGVSQSPSNKVTEKGKDVELRCDPISGHTALYWYRQSLGQGLEFLIYFQGNSAPDKSGLPSDRFSAERTGGSVSTLTIQRTQQEDSAVYLCASSLDTGRYSPLHFGNGTRLTVT.

This clonotype was seen a handful of times. Here the CDR3 reads CASSSRDYNEQFF. The CDR3 DNA reads as TGTGCCAGCAGCTCCCGGGACTACAATGAGCAGTTCTTC. V usage is TRBV7-9 and J usage is TRBJ2-1; possible D gene TRBD2, 5 bases. The CDR3 has 13 amino acids. V lost 4 bases, J lost 3 bases, and 7 bases lay in between. In germline, CDR1 is SEHNR, CDR2 FQNEAQ (reference sequence).

This chain connects TRBV24-1 to TRBJ1-5, with D perhaps matching TRBD1 (5 bases). Germline V lookup: CDR1 KGHDR, CDR2 SFDVKD. This CDR3 is 14 amino acids long. This CDR3 reads CASPPGNSNQPQHF. CDR3 sequence (DNA): TGTGCTAGCCCCCCAGGGAATAGCAATCAGCCCCAGCATTTT.